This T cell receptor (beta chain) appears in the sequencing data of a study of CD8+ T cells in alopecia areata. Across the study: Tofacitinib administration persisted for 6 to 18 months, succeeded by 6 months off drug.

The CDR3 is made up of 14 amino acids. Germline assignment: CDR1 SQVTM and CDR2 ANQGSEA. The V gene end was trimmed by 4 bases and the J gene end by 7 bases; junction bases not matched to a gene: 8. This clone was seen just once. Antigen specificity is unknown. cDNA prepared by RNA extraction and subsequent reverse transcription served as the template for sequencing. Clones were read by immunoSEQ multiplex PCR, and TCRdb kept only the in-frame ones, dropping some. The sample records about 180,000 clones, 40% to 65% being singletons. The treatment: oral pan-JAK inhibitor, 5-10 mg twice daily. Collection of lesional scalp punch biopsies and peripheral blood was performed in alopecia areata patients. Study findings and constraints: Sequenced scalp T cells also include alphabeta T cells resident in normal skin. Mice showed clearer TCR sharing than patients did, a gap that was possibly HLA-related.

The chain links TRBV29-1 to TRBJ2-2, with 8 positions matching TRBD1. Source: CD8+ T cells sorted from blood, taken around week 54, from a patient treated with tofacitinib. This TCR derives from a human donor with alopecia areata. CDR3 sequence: CSVGGAGGGGELFF. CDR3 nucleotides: TGCAGCGTTGGAGGGGCAGGGGGCGGCGGGGAGCTGTTTTTT.